The 25 T cell receptor beta chains presented below share a single source sample, sequenced in a study of cytomegalovirus exposure and HLA in healthy donors. The PCR contained 60 Vbeta and 13 Jbeta primers. Method: immunoSEQ multiplex PCR; TCRdb's copy keeps in-frame clones and lacks some. With 75,000 to 95,000 clones in the sample, the ten largest clones hold 5.5%. The sequencing sample was made of PBMCs. The receptors stem from a girl aged 10 to 17 in good health and CMV-seropositive.

The V gene is TRBV5-6, the J gene TRBJ1-6; D possibly corresponds to TRBD1 (5 bases). The CDR3 runs 14 residues. V was clipped by 2 bases and J by 14 bases, with 17 bases between them. Germline V gene sequence: CDR1 SGHDT, CDR2 YYEEEE. CDR3 sequence (DNA): TGTGCCAGCAGCTTTGGTTCTTCAGGGTCGTCCCTCCACTTT. It codes for CASSFGSSGSSLHF.

The chain joins TRBV9 to TRBJ1-1; TRBD1 matches 7 bases. The CDR3 sequence is 14 residues long. Trimming removed 7 bases from V and 0 bases from J; junction bases left unmatched: 6. CDR1 and CDR2 from the germline V gene are SGDLS and YYNGEE. The CDR3 loop is CASAPGQMNTEAFF. The CDR3 DNA reads TGTGCCAGCGCGCCGGGACAGATGAACACTGAAGCTTTCTTT. Based on the CDR3 plus reference TRBV9 and TRBJ1-1, the full variable domain is DSGVTQTPKHLITATGQRVTLRCSPRSGDLSVYWYQQSLDQGLQFLIQYYNGEERAKGNILERFSAQQFPDLHSELNLSSLELGDSALYFCASAPGQMNTEAFFGQGTRLTVV.

The chain has TRBV6-5 and TRBJ2-5; D gene unclear. This CDR3 is built from 12 residues. Germline V gene lookup returns CDR1 MNHEY and CDR2 SVGAGI. V lost 4 bases to trimming and J lost 7 bases, with 10 bases between them. The CDR3 DNA follows: TGTGCCAGCAGTTCCATCGCGTGGACCCAGTACTTC. As protein: CASSSIAWTQYF.

The CDR3 loop is CASTRLLYNEQFF. Written as DNA, the CDR3 is TGTGCCAGCACCCGACTACTCTACAATGAGCAGTTCTTC. This sequence joins TRBV28 and TRBJ2-1; D possibly corresponds to TRBD2 (5 bases). The CDR3 extends over 13 amino acids. Per the germline V gene, CDR1 is MDHEN and CDR2 is SYDVKM. The V gene lost 7 bases and the J gene lost 3 bases, with 10 bases spanning the gap. Drawing the rest from reference TRBV28 and TRBJ2-1, the complete variable domain is DVKVTQSSRYLVKRTGEKVFLECVQDMDHENMFWYRQDPGLGLRLIYFSYDVKMKEKGDIPEGYSVSREKKERFSLILESASTNQTSMYLCASTRLLYNEQFFGPGTRLTVL.

This chain uses TRBV4-2 with TRBJ1-1; 9 nucleotides match TRBD1. CDR1 is LGHNA, CDR2 YNFKEQ, per germline. The trim removed 4 bases at V and 10 bases at J, leaving 13 bases unmatched. The CDR3 contains 15 residues. The CDR3 reads CASSPYRTGGIPAFF. The CDR3 DNA reads as TGTGCCAGCAGCCCCTATCGCACAGGGGGCATACCAGCTTTCTTT.

The J gene is TRBJ1-2, the V gene TRBV6-6; TRBD1 is a possible D gene (5 bases). The CDR3 is made up of 14 amino acids. The germline V gene encodes CDR1 MNHNY and CDR2 SVGAGI (reference sequence). Trimming removed 0 bases from V and 5 bases from J, with 10 bases in between. Written as DNA, the CDR3 is TGTGCCAGCAGTTACTCTGGGGGAGGTTATGGCTACACCTTC. Residues: CASSYSGGGYGYTF.

The rearrangement joins TRBV4-2 to TRBJ2-6; D gene unclear. The V end lost 1 base, the J end lost 0 bases, and 7 bases lay between the germline ends. Germline CDR1 and CDR2: LGHNA and YNFKEQ. The CDR3 contains 16 residues. CDR3 loop: CASSQARYSGANVLTF. In DNA form, the CDR3 reads TGTGCCAGCAGCCAAGCTCGGTACTCTGGGGCCAACGTCCTGACTTTC.

V gene TRBV4-2 combines with J gene TRBJ2-7; 7 bases agree with TRBD1. Germline V CDR1 and CDR2: LGHNA, YNFKEQ. There are 18 residues in the CDR3. V dropped 4 bases and J dropped 1; count of bases not matched to a gene: 16. CDR3 amino acids: CASSPGTAALGGSYEQYV. The CDR3 DNA sequence: TGTGCCAGCAGCCCCGGGACAGCGGCGCTTGGGGGATCCTACGAGCAGTACGTC.

V and J are TRBV14 and TRBJ1-4; D not certain. Germline-derived CDR1 and CDR2 are SGHDN and FVKESK. The CDR3 sequence is 11 residues long. The V gene lost 3 bases and the J gene lost 6 bases, with 2 bases spanning the gap. CDR3 amino acids: CASSHYEKLFF. Written as DNA, the CDR3 is TGTGCCAGCAGCCACTATGAAAAACTGTTTTTT.

The CDR3 nucleotides read TGTGCCAGCAGGGATACAGAAACCTATGGCTACACCTTC. Its protein is CASRDTETYGYTF. This sequence joins TRBV9 and TRBJ1-2; no firm D call. V dropped 5 bases and J dropped 4 bases, with 12 bases sitting between them. The V gene's germline CDR1 is SGDLS and CDR2 YYNGEE. This CDR3 spans 13 amino acids.

J is TRBJ1-5 and V is TRBV19, with 9 bases that match TRBD1. V lost 7 bases to trimming and J lost 0 bases; unmatched junction nucleotides: 7. Germline V lookup: CDR1 LNHDA, CDR2 SQIVND (reference sequence). CDR3 size: 16 residues. CDR3 nucleotides: TGTGCCAGTAAACTAACAGGGGGCTCTAGCAATCAGCCCCAGCATTTT. Residues: CASKLTGGSSNQPQHF.

The rearrangement uses TRBV27 and TRBJ2-2; 7 bases fit TRBD1. The V gene's germline CDR1 is MNHEY and CDR2 SMNVEV (reference sequence). The V and J ends lost 5 bases and 6 bases, in that order; junction bases with no gene match: 12. The CDR3 runs to 16 residues. Written as DNA, the CDR3 is TGTGCCAGCAGTCCTACAGGGGCAGGGTATTCCGGGGAGCTGTTTTTT. It specifies CASSPTGAGYSGELFF.

The CDR3 protein is CASSPGTGLLITEAFF. The CDR3 bases are TGTGCCAGCAGCCCGGGGACAGGGCTTCTAATCACTGAAGCTTTCTTT. The V and J genes are TRBV7-2 and TRBJ1-1; 9 bases line up with TRBD1. V lost 5 bases and J lost 4; bases outside the gene matches: 11. This CDR3 spans 16 amino acids. Germline CDR1 reads SGHTA; CDR2 reads FQGNSA.

The V gene is TRBV4-1, the J gene TRBJ1-1; TRBD1 agrees at 9 bases. V lost 4 bases to trimming and J lost 8 bases; unmatched junction nucleotides: 5. Germline CDR1 reads MGHRA; CDR2 reads YSYEKL. CDR3 length equals 13 residues. The CDR3 nucleotides are TGCGCCAGCAGCCGAGGACAGGGGAGGGAAGCTTTCTTT. Encoded protein: CASSRGQGREAFF.

This rearrangement joins TRBV7-9 to TRBJ1-2; 7 bases line up with TRBD1. V lost 6 bases to trimming and J lost 6 bases; unmatched junction nucleotides: 4. The V gene's germline CDR1 is SEHNR and CDR2 FQNEAQ (reference sequence). This CDR3 spans 12 amino acids. The CDR3 here is CASRPGQNGYTF. The CDR3 DNA reads TGTGCCAGCAGACCGGGACAGAATGGCTACACCTTC.

CDR3 sequence reads: CASSLVTVTNTGELFF. In DNA, the CDR3 is TGTGCCAGCAGCTTGGTTACAGTCACGAACACCGGGGAGCTGTTTTTT. The J gene is TRBJ2-2, the V gene TRBV5-5; D uncertain. Germline-derived CDR1 and CDR2 are SGHKS and YYEKEE (reference sequence). The V and J ends lost 0 bases and 0 bases respectively, with 9 bases between them. This CDR3 has 16 amino acids.

This chain links TRBV23-1 with TRBJ1-2; D unresolved. TRBV23-1 is designated an ORF whose function remains uncertain. The V end was cut by 2 bases, the J end by 5 bases, with 24 bases between. The CDR3 runs to 18 residues. CDR3: CASSQPTERLFGGYGYTF. CDR3 DNA sequence: TGCGCCAGCAGTCAACCGACGGAGCGGCTCTTTGGAGGGTATGGCTACACCTTC.

The chain has TRBV5-1 and TRBJ1-3; possible D gene TRBD1, 5 bases. This CDR3 has 16 amino acids. Deletions cut 3 bases from V and 1 base from J, with 14 bases between. Looked up from germline, CDR1 is SGHRS and CDR2 is YFSETQ. The CDR3 DNA reads TGCGCCAGCAGCTCACAGGATACACTATCTGGAAACACCATATATTTT. This encodes CASSSQDTLSGNTIYF.

As DNA, the CDR3 is TGTGCCTGGAAAACCCCGGGCGGGGGAGAGACCCAGTACTTC. Translating gives CAWKTPGGGETQYF. This chain uses TRBV30 with TRBJ2-5; 7 bases agree with TRBD2. The V gene's germline CDR1 is GTSNPN and CDR2 SVGIG (reference sequence). V lost 4 bases, J lost 4 bases, and 9 bases stayed unmatched. The length of the CDR3 is 14 residues.

This chain uses TRBV28 with TRBJ2-7; no clear D. CDR3 size: 14 residues. V was trimmed by 4 bases and J by 4 bases, leaving 14 bases between them. In germline, CDR1 is MDHEN, CDR2 SYDVKM. The CDR3 spells CASSSWAQTYEQYV. The CDR3 DNA reads TGTGCCAGCAGTTCCTGGGCCCAGACGTACGAGCAGTACGTC.

The chain couples TRBV19 to TRBJ1-4; no reliable D call. The germline V gene encodes CDR1 LNHDA and CDR2 SQIVND (reference sequence). Trimming pared 2 bases from V and 4 bases from J, leaving 8 bases between. CDR3 length: 14 amino acids. The chain's CDR3 is CASSISVGNEKLFF. DNA for the CDR3: TGTGCCAGTAGTATATCCGTCGGTAATGAAAAACTGTTTTTT. The full variable domain, with the rest looked up from reference TRBV19 and TRBJ1-4, is DGGITQSPKYLFRKEGQNVTLSCEQNLNHDAMYWYRQDPGQGLRLIYYSQIVNDFQKGDIAEGYSVSREKKESFPLTVTSAQKNPTAFYLCASSISVGNEKLFFGSGTQLSVL.

This rearrangement joins TRBV6-1 to TRBJ1-2; 11 bases line up with TRBD1. The germline gives CDR1 MNHNS, CDR2 SASEGT. The CDR3 has 14 amino acids. Germline trimming cut 6 bases from V and 4 bases from J; bases unmatched to any gene: 4. CDR3 bases: TGTGCCAGCAGGGACAGGGGGCAGGGCTATGGCTACACCTTC. As protein: CASRDRGQGYGYTF.

This chain uses TRBV23-1 with TRBJ2-7, with D possibly matching TRBD1 (6 bases). TRBV23-1 is marked as an open reading frame, function uncertain. The ends were cut back, 0 bases at V and 3 bases at J, with 15 bases in the middle. This CDR3 is 16 amino acids long. In DNA, the CDR3 is TGCGCCAGCAGTCAATCCTGGACAGTGAGAATCTACGAGCAGTACGTC. Amino acid sequence: CASSQSWTVRIYEQYV.

The rearrangement joins TRBV5-6 to TRBJ2-5, with TRBD1 matching over 11 bases. The CDR3 loop spans 16 amino acids. CDR1 SGHDT and CDR2 YYEEEE come from the germline V gene. The V segment lost 4 bases and the J segment 5 bases; nucleotides outside the gene matches: 10. The CDR3 nucleotides are TGTGCCAGCAGCCCCGGAAGGACAGGGGGCGGGGAGACCCAGTACTTC. Residues: CASSPGRTGGGETQYF.

This chain joins TRBV29-1 and TRBJ2-5, with TRBD1 matching over 7 bases. The trim removed 7 bases at V and 1 base at J, leaving 3 bases unmatched. CDR1 and CDR2 (germline): SQVTM, ANQGSEA. This CDR3 is 12 amino acids long. The CDR3: CSAGQVQETQYF. CDR3 bases: TGCAGCGCAGGACAGGTCCAAGAGACCCAGTACTTC.